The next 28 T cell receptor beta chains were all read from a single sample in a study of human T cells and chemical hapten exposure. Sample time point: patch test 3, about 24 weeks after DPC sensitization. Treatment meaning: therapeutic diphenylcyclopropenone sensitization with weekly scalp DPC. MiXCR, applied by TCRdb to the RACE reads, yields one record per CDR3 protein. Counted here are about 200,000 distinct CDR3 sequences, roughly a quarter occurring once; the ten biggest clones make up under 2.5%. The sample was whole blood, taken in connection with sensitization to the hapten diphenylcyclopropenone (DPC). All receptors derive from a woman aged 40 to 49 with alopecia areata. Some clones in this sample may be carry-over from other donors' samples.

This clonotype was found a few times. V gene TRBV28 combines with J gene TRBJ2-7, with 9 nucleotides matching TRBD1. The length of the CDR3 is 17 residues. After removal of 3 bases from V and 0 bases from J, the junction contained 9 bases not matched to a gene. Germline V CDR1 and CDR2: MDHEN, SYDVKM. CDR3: CASSLLSGTGNSYEQYF. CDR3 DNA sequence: TGTGCCAGCAGTTTGCTCTCCGGGACAGGGAACTCCTACGAGCAGTACTTC.

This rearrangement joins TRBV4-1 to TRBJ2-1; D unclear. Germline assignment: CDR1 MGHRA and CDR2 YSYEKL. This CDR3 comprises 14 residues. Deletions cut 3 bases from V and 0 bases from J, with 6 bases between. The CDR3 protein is CASSHLSSYNEQFF. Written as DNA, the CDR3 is TGCGCCAGCAGCCACCTTAGCTCCTACAATGAGCAGTTCTTC.

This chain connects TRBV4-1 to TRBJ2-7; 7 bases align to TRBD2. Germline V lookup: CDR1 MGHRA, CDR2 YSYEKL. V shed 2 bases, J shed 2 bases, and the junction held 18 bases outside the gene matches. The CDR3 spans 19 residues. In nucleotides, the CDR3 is TGCGCCAGCAGCCAAATCCGATACCCCGGTCTAGCGGAGGCCTACGAGCAGTACTTC. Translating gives CASSQIRYPGLAEAYEQYF.

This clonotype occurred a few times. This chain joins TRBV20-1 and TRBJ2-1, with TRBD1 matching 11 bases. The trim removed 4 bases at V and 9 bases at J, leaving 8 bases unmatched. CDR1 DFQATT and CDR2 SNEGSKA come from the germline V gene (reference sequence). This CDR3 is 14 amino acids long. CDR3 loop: CSATLWTGGFEQFF. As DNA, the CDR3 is TGCAGTGCTACTCTCTGGACAGGGGGCTTTGAGCAGTTCTTC.

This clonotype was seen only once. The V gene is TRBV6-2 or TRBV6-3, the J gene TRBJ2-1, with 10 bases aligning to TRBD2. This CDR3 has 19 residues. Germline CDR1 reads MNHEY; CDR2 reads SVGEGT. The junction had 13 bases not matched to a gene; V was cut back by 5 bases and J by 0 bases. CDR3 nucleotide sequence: TGTGCCAGCAGTCGACTAGCGGGCTTCCCAAAAAGCTCCTACAATGAGCAGTTCTTC. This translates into CASSRLAGFPKSSYNEQFF.

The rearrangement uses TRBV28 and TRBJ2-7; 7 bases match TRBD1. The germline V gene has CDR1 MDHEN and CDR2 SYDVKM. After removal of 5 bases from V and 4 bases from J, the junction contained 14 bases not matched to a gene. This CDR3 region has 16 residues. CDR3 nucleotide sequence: TGTGCCAGCAGTCCCTGGACAGGCTCTCAGGGGTACGAGCAGTACTTC. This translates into CASSPWTGSQGYEQYF.

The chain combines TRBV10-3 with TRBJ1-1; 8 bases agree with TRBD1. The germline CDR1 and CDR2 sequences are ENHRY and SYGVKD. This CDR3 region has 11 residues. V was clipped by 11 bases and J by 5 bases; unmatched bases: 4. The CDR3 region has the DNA TGTGCCTCCACAGGGGGTACTGAAGCTTTCTTT. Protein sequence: CASTGGTEAFF.

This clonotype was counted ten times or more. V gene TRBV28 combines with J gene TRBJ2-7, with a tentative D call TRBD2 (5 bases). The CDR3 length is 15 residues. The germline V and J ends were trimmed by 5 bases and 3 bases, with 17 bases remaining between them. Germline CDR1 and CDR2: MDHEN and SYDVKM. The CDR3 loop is CASSIPGSGYYEQYF. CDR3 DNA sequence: TGTGCCAGCAGTATTCCGGGGAGTGGGTACTACGAGCAGTACTTC.

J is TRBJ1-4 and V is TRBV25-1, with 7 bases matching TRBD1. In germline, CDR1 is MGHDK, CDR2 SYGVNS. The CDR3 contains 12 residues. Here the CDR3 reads CATGTANEKLFF. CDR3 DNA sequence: TGTGCGACCGGGACAGCTAATGAAAAACTGTTTTTT.

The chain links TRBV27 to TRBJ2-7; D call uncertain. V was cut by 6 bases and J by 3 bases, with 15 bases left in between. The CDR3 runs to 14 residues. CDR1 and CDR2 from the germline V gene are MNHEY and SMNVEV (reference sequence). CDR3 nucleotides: TGTGCCAGCAGCCCGGAAGGGTGGCGCTACGAGCAGTACTTC. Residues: CASSPEGWRYEQYF.

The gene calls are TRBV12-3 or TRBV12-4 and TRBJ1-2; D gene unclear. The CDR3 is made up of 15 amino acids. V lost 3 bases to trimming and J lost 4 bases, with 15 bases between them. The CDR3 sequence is CASSFDGHQLYGYTF. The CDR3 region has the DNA TGTGCCAGCAGTTTTGACGGCCATCAACTCTATGGCTACACCTTC.

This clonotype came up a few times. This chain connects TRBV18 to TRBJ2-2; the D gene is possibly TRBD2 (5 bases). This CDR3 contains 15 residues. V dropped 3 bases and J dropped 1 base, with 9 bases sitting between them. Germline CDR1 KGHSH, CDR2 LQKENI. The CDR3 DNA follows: TGTGCCAGCTCACCGGGAGCACAGAACACCGGGGAGCTGTTTTTT. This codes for CASSPGAQNTGELFF. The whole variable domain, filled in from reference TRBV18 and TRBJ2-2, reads NAGVMQNPRHLVRRRGQEARLRCSPMKGHSHVYWYRQLPEEGLKFMVYLQKENIIDESGMPKERFSAEFPKEGPSILRIQQVVRGDSAAYFCASSPGAQNTGELFFGEGSRLTVL.

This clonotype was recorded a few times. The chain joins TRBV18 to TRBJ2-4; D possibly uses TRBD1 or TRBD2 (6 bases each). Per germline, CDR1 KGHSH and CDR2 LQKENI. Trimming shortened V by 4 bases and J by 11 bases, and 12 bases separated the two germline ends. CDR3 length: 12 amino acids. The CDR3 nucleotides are TGTGCCAGCTCACTCGAGGGGGGTGTTCAGTACTTC. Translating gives CASSLEGGVQYF.

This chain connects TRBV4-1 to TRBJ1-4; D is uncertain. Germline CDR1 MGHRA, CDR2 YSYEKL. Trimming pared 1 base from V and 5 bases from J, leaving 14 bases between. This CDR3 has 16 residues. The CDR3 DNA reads TGCGCCAGCAGCCAAGTTAAGGTCGGACCGAATGAAAAACTGTTTTTT. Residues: CASSQVKVGPNEKLFF.

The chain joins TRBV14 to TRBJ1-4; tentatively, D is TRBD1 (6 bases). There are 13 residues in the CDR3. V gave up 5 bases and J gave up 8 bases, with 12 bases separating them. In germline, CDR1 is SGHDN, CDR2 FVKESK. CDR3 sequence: CASSVRGNEKLFF. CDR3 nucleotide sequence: TGTGCCAGCAGCGTCAGGGGCAACGAAAAACTGTTTTTT.

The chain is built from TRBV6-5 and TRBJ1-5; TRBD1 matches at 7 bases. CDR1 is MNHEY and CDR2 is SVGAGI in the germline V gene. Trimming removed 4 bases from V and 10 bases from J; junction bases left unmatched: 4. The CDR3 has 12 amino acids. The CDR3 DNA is TGTGCCAGCAGTTCCTACAGGGGACCCCAGCATTTT. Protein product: CASSSYRGPQHF.

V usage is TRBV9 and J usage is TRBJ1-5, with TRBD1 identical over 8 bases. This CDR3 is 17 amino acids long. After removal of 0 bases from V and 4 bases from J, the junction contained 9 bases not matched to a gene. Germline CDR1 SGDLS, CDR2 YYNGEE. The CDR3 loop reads CASSVASGRGPNQPQHF. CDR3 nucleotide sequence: TGTGCCAGCAGCGTAGCCTCCGGCAGGGGGCCAAATCAGCCCCAGCATTTT.

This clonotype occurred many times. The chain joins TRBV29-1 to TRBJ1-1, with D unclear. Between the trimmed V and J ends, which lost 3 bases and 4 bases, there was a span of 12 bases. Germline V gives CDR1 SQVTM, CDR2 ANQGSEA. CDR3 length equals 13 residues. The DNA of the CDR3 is TGCAGCGTTGATAAAGGGCGAGGCACTGAAGCTTTCTTT. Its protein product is CSVDKGRGTEAFF.

DNA of the CDR3: TGTGCCACCAGCAGAGCCGGACTAGCGGACACAGATACGCAGTATTTT. This codes for CATSRAGLADTDTQYF. V usage is TRBV15 and J usage is TRBJ2-3, with 10 bases that match TRBD2. Unmatched junction bases numbered 3, after V lost 1 base and J lost 2 bases. CDR3 length: 16 residues. Germline lookup yields CDR1 LNHNV and CDR2 YYDKDF (reference sequence).

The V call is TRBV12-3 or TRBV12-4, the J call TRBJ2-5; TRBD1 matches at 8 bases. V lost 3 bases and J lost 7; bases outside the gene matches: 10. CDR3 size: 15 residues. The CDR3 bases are TGTGCCAGCAGTTTTCAGGACAGGGCGCCCGTGACCCAGTACTTC. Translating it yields CASSFQDRAPVTQYF.

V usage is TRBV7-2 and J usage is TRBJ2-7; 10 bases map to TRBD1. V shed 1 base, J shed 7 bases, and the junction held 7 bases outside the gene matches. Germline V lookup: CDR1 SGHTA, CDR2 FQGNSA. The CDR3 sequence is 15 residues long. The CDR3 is CASSLGGGQGVEQYF. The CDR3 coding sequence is TGTGCCAGCAGCTTAGGCGGCGGACAGGGGGTGGAGCAGTACTTC.

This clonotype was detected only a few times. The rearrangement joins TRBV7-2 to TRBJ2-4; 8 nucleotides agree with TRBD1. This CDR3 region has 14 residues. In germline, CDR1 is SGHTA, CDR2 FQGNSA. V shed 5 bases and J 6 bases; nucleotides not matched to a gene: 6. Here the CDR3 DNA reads TGTGCCAGCAGCGCGACAGGGGCGTTAAACATTCAGTACTTC. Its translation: CASSATGALNIQYF. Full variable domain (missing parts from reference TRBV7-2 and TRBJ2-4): GAGVSQSPSNKVTEKGKDVELRCDPISGHTALYWYRQSLGQGLEFLIYFQGNSAPDKSGLPSDRFSAERTGGSVSTLTIQRTQQEDSAVYLCASSATGALNIQYFGAGTRLSVL.

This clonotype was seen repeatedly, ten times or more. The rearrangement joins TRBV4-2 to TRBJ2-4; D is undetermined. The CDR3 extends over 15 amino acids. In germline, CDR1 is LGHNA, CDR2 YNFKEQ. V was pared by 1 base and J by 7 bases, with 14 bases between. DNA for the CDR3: TGTGCCAGCAGCCAAGTCCCCGGAGAAGGGAACATTCAGTACTTC. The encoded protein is CASSQVPGEGNIQYF.

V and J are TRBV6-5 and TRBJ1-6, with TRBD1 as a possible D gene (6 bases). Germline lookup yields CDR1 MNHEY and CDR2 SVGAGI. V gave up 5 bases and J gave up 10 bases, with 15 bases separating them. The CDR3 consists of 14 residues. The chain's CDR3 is CASSPQGLVSPLHF. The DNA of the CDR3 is TGTGCCAGCAGTCCACAGGGCTTAGTGTCACCCCTCCACTTT.

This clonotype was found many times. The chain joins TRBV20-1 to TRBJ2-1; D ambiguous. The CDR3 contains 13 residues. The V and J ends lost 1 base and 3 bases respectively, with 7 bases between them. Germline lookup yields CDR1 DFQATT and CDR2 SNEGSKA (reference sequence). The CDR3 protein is CSARGRVYNEQFF. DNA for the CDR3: TGCAGTGCTAGAGGTCGGGTCTACAATGAGCAGTTCTTC.

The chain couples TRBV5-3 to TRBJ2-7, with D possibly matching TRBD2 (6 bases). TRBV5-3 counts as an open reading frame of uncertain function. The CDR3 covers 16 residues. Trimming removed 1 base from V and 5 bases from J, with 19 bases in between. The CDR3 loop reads CARSLSKAGRFNEQYF. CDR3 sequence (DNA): TGTGCCAGAAGCTTGAGTAAGGCAGGGAGGTTCAACGAGCAGTACTTC.

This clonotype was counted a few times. The CDR3 sequence is CASSDLADTQYF. CDR3 DNA sequence: TGTGCCAGCAGTGATTTAGCAGATACGCAGTATTTT. The rearrangement links TRBV6-1 to TRBJ2-3, with D hard to call. CDR3 length: 12 amino acids. The V end lost 3 bases, the J end lost 4 bases, and 5 bases lay between the germline ends. Germline-derived CDR1 and CDR2 are MNHNS and SASEGT.

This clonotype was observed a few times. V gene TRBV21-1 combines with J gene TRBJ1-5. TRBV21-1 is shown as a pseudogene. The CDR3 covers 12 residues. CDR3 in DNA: TGTGCCAGCAGCAGCCATGGACAGCCCCAGCATTTT. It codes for CASSSHGQPQHF.